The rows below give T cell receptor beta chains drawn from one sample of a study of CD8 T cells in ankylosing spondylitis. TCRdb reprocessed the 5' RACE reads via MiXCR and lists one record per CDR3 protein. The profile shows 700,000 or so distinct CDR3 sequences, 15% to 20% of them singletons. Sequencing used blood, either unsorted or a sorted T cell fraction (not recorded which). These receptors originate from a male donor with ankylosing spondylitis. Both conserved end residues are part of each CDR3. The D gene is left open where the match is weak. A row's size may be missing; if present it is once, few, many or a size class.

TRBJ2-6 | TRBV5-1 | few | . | TGCGCCAGCAGCTTCCCTTGGGGGGCTGGGGCCAACGTCCTGACTTTC | CASSFPWGAGANVLTF
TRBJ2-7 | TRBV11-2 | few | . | TGTGCCAGCAGCTTAGAGGGCAAGTTCTACGAGCAGTACTTC | CASSLEGKFYEQYF
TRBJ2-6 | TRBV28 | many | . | TGTGCCAGCAGGCCCGAAACACCGGCAGGGCCTGGGGCCAACGTCCTGACTTTC | CASRPETPAGPGANVLTF
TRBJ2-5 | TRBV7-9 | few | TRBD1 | TGTGCCAGCAGCAGCCGGGACAGCGCCTACTTC | CASSSRDSAYF
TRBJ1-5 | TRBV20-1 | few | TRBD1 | TGCAGTGCAACCGAAAGGGGGCCAACGCCCAATCAGCCCCAGCATTTT | CSATERGPTPNQPQHF
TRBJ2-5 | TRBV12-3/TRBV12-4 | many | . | TGTGCCAGCAGTTTGGAGACCCAGTACTTC | CASSLETQYF
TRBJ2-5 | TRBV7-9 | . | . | TGTGCCAGCAGCTTCCCTACCGAAGGGTATCCAGAGACCCAGTACTTC | CASSFPTEGYPETQYF
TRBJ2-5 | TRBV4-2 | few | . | TGTGCCAGCAGCCAAGACCCAGCGGGCAGGGAGACCCAGTACTTC | CASSQDPAGRETQYF
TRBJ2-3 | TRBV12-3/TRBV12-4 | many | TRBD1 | TGTGCCAGCAGTTGGGGACAGGCCCCGATTTTTGATACGCAGTATTTT | CASSWGQAPIFDTQYF
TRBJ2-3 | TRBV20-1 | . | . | TGCAGTGTAGGGACTCCTAGCACAGATACGCAGTATTTT | CSVGTPSTDTQYF
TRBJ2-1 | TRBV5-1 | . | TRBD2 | TGCGCCAGCAGCTCGAGCGGGAGTAGATTGGATGAGCAGTTCTTC | CASSSSGSRLDEQFF
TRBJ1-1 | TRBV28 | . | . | TGTGCCAGCAGTCCACCTCTGACAGGAATAAGGGGAGAGACTGAAGCTTTCTTT | CASSPPLTGIRGETEAFF
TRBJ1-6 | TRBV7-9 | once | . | TGTGCCAGCAGCTTAGACAGCTCGAGCTCCTATAATTCACCCCTCCACTTT | CASSLDSSSSYNSPLHF
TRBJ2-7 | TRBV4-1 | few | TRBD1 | TGCGCCAGCAGCCAAGGGGGACAGCTCAACTACGAGCAGTACTTC | CASSQGGQLNYEQYF
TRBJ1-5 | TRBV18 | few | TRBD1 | TGTGCCAGCTCACCCGAGGACAGGGGGTTCAATCAGCCCCAGCATTTT | CASSPEDRGFNQPQHF
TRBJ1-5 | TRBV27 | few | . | TGTGCCAGCAGTTTATTGAAGGGGGATCAGCCCCAGCATTTT | CASSLLKGDQPQHF
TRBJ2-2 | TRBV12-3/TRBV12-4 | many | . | TGTGCCAGCAGTCCGGGATCCGGGACTCGATCGAACACCGGGGAGCTGTTTTTT | CASSPGSGTRSNTGELFF
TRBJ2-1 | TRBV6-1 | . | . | TGTGCCAGCATATCCCAGGGCGTAAATGAGCAGTTCTTC | CASISQGVNEQFF
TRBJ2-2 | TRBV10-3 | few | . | TGTGCCATCAGTGACTTACAGGGAGAAACCGGGGAGCTGTTTTTT | CAISDLQGETGELFF
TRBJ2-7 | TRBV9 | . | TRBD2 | TGTGCCAGCAGCCCCCGGGAGGCCTCCTACGAGCAGTACTTC | CASSPREASYEQYF
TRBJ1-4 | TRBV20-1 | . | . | TGCAGGGTGCTCGCGGGGAAGGGGAGAAAACTGTTTTTT | CRVLAGKGRKLFF
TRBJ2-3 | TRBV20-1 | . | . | TGCAGTGCTAGAGATCCGAGGGACGTAACCAGCACAGATACGCAGTATTTT | CSARDPRDVTSTDTQYF
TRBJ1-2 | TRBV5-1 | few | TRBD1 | TGCGCCAGCAGCCCCCAGGGGGTAAAGGATGGCTACACCTTC | CASSPQGVKDGYTF
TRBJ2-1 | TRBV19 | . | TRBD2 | TGTGCCAGTAGTATGGCTAGCGGGGCCTACAATGAGCAGTTCTTC | CASSMASGAYNEQFF
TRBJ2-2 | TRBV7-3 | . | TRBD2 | TGTGCCAGCAGCCCAGCAGCTAGCGGGAGTTGGACCGGGGAGCTGTTTTTT | CASSPAASGSWTGELFF
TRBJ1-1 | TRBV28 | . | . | TGTGCCAGCAGTTTTTTACACCTAAAGAGGACTGAAGCTTTCTTT | CASSFLHLKRTEAFF
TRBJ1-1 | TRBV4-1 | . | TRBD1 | TGCGCCAGCAGCCAGTCAGGGGGCGTTCGCACTGAAGCTTTCTTT | CASSQSGGVRTEAFF
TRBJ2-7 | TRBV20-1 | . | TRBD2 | TGCAGTGCAAATATACCGGGACTAGCGGGGGGCCGGAGAGACGAGCAGTACTTC | CSANIPGLAGGRRDEQYF
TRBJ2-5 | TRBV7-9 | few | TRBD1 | TGTGCCAGCAGTAGACCCACAGGGGGTGAGACCCAGTACTTC | CASSRPTGGETQYF
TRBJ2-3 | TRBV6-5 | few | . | TGTGCCAGCAGTTACGACCGGGCCCCGGCAGATACGCAGTATTTT | CASSYDRAPADTQYF
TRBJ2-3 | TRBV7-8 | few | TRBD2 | TGTGCCAGCAGCTCCCTTATGGCTAGCGGGAACAGGGATACGCAGTATTTT | CASSSLMASGNRDTQYF
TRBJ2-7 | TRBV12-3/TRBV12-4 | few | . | TGTGCCAGCAGTTTATCCTCTCCCTACGAGCAGTACTTC | CASSLSSPYEQYF
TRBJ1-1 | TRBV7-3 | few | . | TGTGCCAGCAGGTCGCCTGGATTGAACACTGAAGCTTTCTTT | CASRSPGLNTEAFF
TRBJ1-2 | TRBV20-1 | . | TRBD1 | TGCAGTGCCACCGAGACAGGGGGTGGCTACACCTTC | CSATETGGGYTF
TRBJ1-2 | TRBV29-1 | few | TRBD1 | TGCAGCGTTCACAATCCCGGGACAGAGTATGGCTACACCTTC | CSVHNPGTEYGYTF
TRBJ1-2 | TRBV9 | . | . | TGTGCCAGCAGCGTAGAGGCAGTTAGTGGCTATGGCTACACCTTC | CASSVEAVSGYGYTF
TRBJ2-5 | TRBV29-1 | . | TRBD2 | TGCAGCGTTGACCCTAGCGGGACGGAGACCCAGTACTTC | CSVDPSGTETQYF
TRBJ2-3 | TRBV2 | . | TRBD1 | TGTGCCAGCAGTGTCCTGGGACAGGGGGTAGATACGCAGTATTTT | CASSVLGQGVDTQYF
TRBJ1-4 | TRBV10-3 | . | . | TGTGCCATCAGTGGACAAATGGGTGAAAAACTGTTTTTT | CAISGQMGEKLFF
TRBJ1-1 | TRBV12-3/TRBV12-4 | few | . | TGTGCCAGCAGTTTTATTCCCCGGGGCACTGAAGCTTTCTTT | CASSFIPRGTEAFF
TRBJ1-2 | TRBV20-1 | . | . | TGCAGTGCTAGAGATCCCCGCCTTACCGGCTATGGCTACACCTTC | CSARDPRLTGYGYTF
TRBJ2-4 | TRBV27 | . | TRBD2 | TGTGCCAGCAGTTCTGGGGCTAGCGGGAGGGTGGCCATTCAGTACTTC | CASSSGASGRVAIQYF
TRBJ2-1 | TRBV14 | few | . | TGTGCCAGCAGCCAAGAATTTACGGATAATGAGCAGTTCTTC | CASSQEFTDNEQFF
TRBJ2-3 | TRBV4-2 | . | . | TGTGCCAGCAGCCAAGGGGTGGTCGGGGAATTCACAGATACGCAGTATTTT | CASSQGVVGEFTDTQYF
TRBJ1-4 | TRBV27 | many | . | TGTGCCAGCAGGGACGGTCAGAGGGAAAAACTGTTTTTT | CASRDGQREKLFF
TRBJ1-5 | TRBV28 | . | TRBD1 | TGTGCCAGCAGTTTAACAACAGGGGGGTATCAGCCCCAGCATTTT | CASSLTTGGYQPQHF